These 31 T cell receptor beta chains were sequenced from one sample in a study of metastatic and nonmetastatic thyroid tumors. Each patient went into thyroid surgery without having received any treatment. Using MiXCR, TCRdb reanalyzed the PCR reads. The sample has roughly 81,000 clones, roughly 8.6% seen once. The sample was blood. The source of these receptors is a female donor with papillary thyroid cancer or a benign thyroid nodule (not recorded which). Some clones in this sample may be carry-over from other donors' samples.

This clone was recorded at least ten times. The V gene is TRBV9, the J gene TRBJ1-6, with D unclear. The CDR3 length is 13 residues. V dropped 0 bases and J dropped 8 bases, with 6 bases sitting between them. CDR1 is SGDLS, CDR2 YYNGEE, per germline. The CDR3 sequence: CASSVERDSPLHF. CDR3 nucleotides: TGTGCCAGCAGCGTAGAACGGGATTCACCCCTCCACTTT.

This clone was counted at least ten times. The V gene is TRBV18, the J gene TRBJ2-7; D uncertain. Germline V CDR1 and CDR2: KGHSH, LQKENI. The CDR3 consists of 14 residues. Between the trimmed V and J ends, which lost 3 bases and 1 base, there was a span of 10 bases. CDR3 in DNA: TGTGCCAGCTCACCCTCTGGCCAGTCCTACGAGCAGTACTTC. Translation: CASSPSGQSYEQYF.

The V call is TRBV6-1, the J call TRBJ2-7; maybe TRBD1 (6 bases). There are 15 residues in the CDR3. Trimming removed 5 bases at V and 1 base at J, with 15 bases between. The germline CDR1 and CDR2 sequences are MNHNS and SASEGT. The CDR3: CASSSDQGFSYEQYF. For the CDR3, the DNA is TGTGCCAGCAGTTCGGATCAGGGGTTTTCCTACGAGCAGTACTTC.

There are many counts of this clone. The chain uses TRBV15 and TRBJ1-4; 7 nucleotides match TRBD1. The CDR3 sequence is 16 residues long. The germline V gene encodes CDR1 LNHNV and CDR2 YYDKDF (reference sequence). The junction had 5 bases not matched to a gene; V was cut back by 0 bases and J by 4 bases. The CDR3 loop is CATSRDKGAGNEKLFF. CDR3 nucleotides: TGTGCCACCAGCAGAGATAAGGGGGCTGGTAATGAAAAACTGTTTTTT.

The genes are TRBV9 and TRBJ2-2; 11 bases fit TRBD2. This CDR3 has 17 amino acids. Germline trimming cut 4 bases from V and 4 bases from J; bases unmatched to any gene: 9. In germline, CDR1 is SGDLS, CDR2 YYNGEE. The CDR3 DNA reads as TGTGCCAGCAGCATCCTTAGCGGGGGGGTAACCACCGGGGAGCTGTTTTTT. It codes for CASSILSGGVTTGELFF.

This clone was seen at least ten times. This chain uses TRBV5-4 with TRBJ2-3; 7 positions agree with TRBD1. V trimming: 1 base; J trimming: 1 base; junction bases outside the gene matches: 3. Germline V gives CDR1 SGHNT, CDR2 YYREEE (reference sequence). The CDR3 length is 15 residues. CDR3 residues: CASSLQGVRTDTQYF. CDR3 DNA sequence: TGTGCCAGCAGCTTGCAGGGGGTGCGCACAGATACGCAGTATTTT.

This clone was found a few times. The chain combines TRBV7-8 with TRBJ2-6; no clear D. Germline CDR1 and CDR2: SGHVS and FQNEAQ. The CDR3 is 15 amino acids. Trimming cost V 3 bases and J 1 base, with 7 bases left between them. CDR3 amino acids: CASSLRFSGANVLTF. The CDR3 DNA sequence: TGTGCCAGCAGCTTGAGGTTTTCTGGGGCCAACGTCCTGACTTTC.

This clone was observed at least ten times. The J gene is TRBJ2-2, the V gene TRBV11-3; TRBD2 agrees at 8 bases. The CDR3 runs to 13 residues. Germline lookup yields CDR1 SGHNT and CDR2 YENEEA. The trim removed 9 bases at V and 7 bases at J, leaving 7 bases unmatched. This CDR3 is CASGSGEIGELFF. In DNA, the CDR3 is TGTGCCAGTGGTAGCGGGGAGATCGGGGAGCTGTTTTTT.

This clone was recorded many times. V gene TRBV7-6 combines with J gene TRBJ2-7; D call uncertain. Germline assignment: CDR1 SGHVS and CDR2 FNYEAQ. Trimming stripped 2 bases from V and 2 bases from J, with 10 bases between. The CDR3 has 14 amino acids. CDR3: CASSLSANTYEQYF. As DNA, the CDR3 is TGTGCCAGCAGCTTATCCGCCAACACCTACGAGCAGTACTTC.

This clone was recorded many times. The V call is TRBV11-2, the J call TRBJ2-2; D unresolved. CDR3 size: 18 residues. Trimming stripped 5 bases from V and 0 bases from J, with 19 bases between. Germline CDR1 and CDR2: SGHAT and FQNNGV. The CDR3 protein is CASSTRRSRLTNTGELFF. CDR3 DNA sequence: TGTGCCAGCAGCACGAGACGCTCGAGGCTAACGAACACCGGGGAGCTGTTTTTT.

In this sample, this clone turned up many times. This chain joins TRBV6-1 and TRBJ2-7; D gene ambiguous. Looked up from germline, CDR1 is MNHNS and CDR2 is SASEGT. The CDR3 totals 12 residues. V was shortened by 6 bases and J by 3 bases, with 9 bases between the two germline ends. The CDR3 loop is CASSSQVYEQYF. In DNA form, the CDR3 reads TGTGCCAGCAGCTCTCAGGTCTACGAGCAGTACTTC.

This clone was counted at least ten times. This rearrangement joins TRBV3-1 to TRBJ1-1; D may be TRBD1 (5 bases). Trimming removed 6 bases from V and 1 base from J, with 12 bases in between. This CDR3 has 14 residues. CDR1 and CDR2 from the germline V gene are LGHDT and YNNKEL (reference sequence). For the CDR3, the DNA is TGTGCCAGCAGTTCTGGGGGGAGGAACACTGAAGCTTTCTTT. Protein sequence: CASSSGGRNTEAFF. The full variable domain, rest sourced from reference TRBV3-1 and TRBJ1-1, is DTAVSQTPKYLVTQMGNDKSIKCEQNLGHDTMYWYKQDSKKFLKIMFSYNNKELIINETVPNRFSPKSPDKAHLNLHINSLELGDSAVYFCASSSGGRNTEAFFGQGTRLTVV.

This clone was found a few times. The gene calls are TRBV13 and TRBJ2-5; D might be TRBD1 (8 bases). Between the trimmed V and J ends, which lost 1 base and 4 bases, there was a span of 16 bases. Germline V lookup: CDR1 PRHDT, CDR2 FYEKMQ (reference sequence). This CDR3 comprises 16 residues. CDR3 DNA: TGTGCCAGCAGCTTAGCCCTACAGGGGGGGAGAGAGACCCAGTACTTC. Amino acids: CASSLALQGGRETQYF.

This clone was seen ten or more times. CDR3 residues: CASSGGGTRYNEQFF. CDR3 DNA: TGTGCCAGCAGCGGCGGGGGGACAAGATACAATGAGCAGTTCTTC. The chain carries TRBV5-4 and TRBJ2-1; TRBD2 agrees at 8 bases. V lost 4 bases and J lost 4; bases outside the gene matches: 7. The CDR3 length is 15 residues. Germline V CDR1 and CDR2: SGHNT, YYREEE (reference sequence).

This clone was detected a few times. This sequence may be a read error, since a much larger clone differs from it by one base. V is TRBV10-2 and J is TRBJ1-5; D gene ambiguous. Germline-derived CDR1 and CDR2 are WSHSY and SAAADI. CDR3 length: 16 residues. CDR3 in amino acids: CASSSGRLYSNKPQHF. The CDR3 nucleotides are TGCGCCAGCAGCAGCGGACGGTTATATAGCAATAAGCCCCAGCATTTT.

This clone was found many times. The rearrangement uses TRBV5-1 and TRBJ1-2, with 8 nucleotides matching TRBD1. V shed 0 bases, J shed 4 bases, and the junction held 14 bases outside the gene matches. Germline loops: CDR1 SGHRS, CDR2 YFSETQ. This CDR3 spans 18 amino acids. As DNA, the CDR3 is TGCGCCAGCAGCTTGGCCCCCTTGACAGGGGACGAGAGCTATGGCTACACCTTC. Translating it yields CASSLAPLTGDESYGYTF.

This clone has a count of ten or more. This chain links TRBV7-6 with TRBJ2-2; perhaps TRBD1 as D (6 bases). The CDR3 is made up of 14 amino acids. The germline V gene encodes CDR1 SGHVS and CDR2 FNYEAQ. V lost 2 bases to trimming and J lost 5 bases, with 9 bases between them. The CDR3 sequence is CASSLLQGTGELFF. The DNA of the CDR3 is TGTGCCAGCAGCTTACTACAGGGTACCGGGGAGCTGTTTTTT.

CDR3 protein: CASSLYTGTGELFF. The CDR3 region has the DNA TGCGCCAGCAGCTTATACACGGGGACCGGGGAGCTGTTTTTT. The chain combines TRBV5-1 with TRBJ2-2; D perhaps matches TRBD2 (5 bases). V lost 2 bases and J 5 bases, leaving 10 bases between the germline ends. From germline, CDR1 is SGHRS and CDR2 YFSETQ. CDR3 size: 14 residues.

CDR3 nucleotide sequence: TGTGCCACCAGCTCTCGGGCGGTGGTGAACACCGGGGAGCTGTTTTTT. Amino acids: CATSSRAVVNTGELFF. V and J are TRBV24-1 and TRBJ2-2; D unclear. Germline CDR1 and CDR2: KGHDR and SFDVKD. V was clipped by 7 bases and J by 1 base, with 15 bases between them. This CDR3 comprises 16 residues.

This clone has ten or more counts. The gene calls are TRBV20-1 and TRBJ1-1; D might be TRBD1 (5 bases). V was clipped by 0 bases and J by 5 bases, with 13 bases between them. CDR1 is DFQATT, CDR2 SNEGSKA, per germline (reference sequence). The CDR3 totals 14 residues. The CDR3 loop is CSAREEGRETEAFF. CDR3 nucleotides: TGCAGTGCTAGAGAGGAGGGGAGAGAGACTGAAGCTTTCTTT.

This clone has at least ten counts. This chain uses TRBV3-1 with TRBJ2-1, with 7 bases identical to TRBD2. The CDR3 length is 18 residues. Germline CDR1 reads LGHDT; CDR2 reads YNNKEL (reference sequence). Losses at the gene ends were 0 bases for V and 7 bases for J; bases not matched to a gene: 15. The CDR3 sequence: CASSQERGGLAIGNEQFF. The DNA of the CDR3 is TGTGCCAGCAGCCAAGAGCGGGGAGGGCTAGCGATTGGGAATGAGCAGTTCTTC.

This clone was seen repeatedly, ten times or more. CDR3 protein: CAWGEPGRENTGELFF. The CDR3 nucleotides are TGTGCCTGGGGGGAGCCGGGACGGGAGAACACCGGGGAGCTGTTTTTT. This chain uses TRBV30 with TRBJ2-2; D may be TRBD1 or TRBD2 (5 bases each). The CDR3 consists of 16 residues. CDR1 is GTSNPN and CDR2 is SVGIG in the germline V gene (reference sequence). The ends were cut back, 5 bases at V and 1 base at J, with 17 bases in the middle.

This clone was recorded at least ten times. The V gene is TRBV18, the J gene TRBJ2-5; D remains ambiguous. The CDR3 has 15 residues. The germline V gene has CDR1 KGHSH and CDR2 LQKENI. V lost 1 base and J lost 3, with 12 bases in between. For the CDR3, the DNA is TGTGCCAGCTCACCACAGAAGTCTCGGGAAGAGACCCAGTACTTC. As protein: CASSPQKSREETQYF. Full variable domain (outside the CDR3, taken from reference TRBV18 and TRBJ2-5): NAGVMQNPRHLVRRRGQEARLRCSPMKGHSHVYWYRQLPEEGLKFMVYLQKENIIDESGMPKERFSAEFPKEGPSILRIQQVVRGDSAAYFCASSPQKSREETQYFGPGTRLLVL.

This clone was seen only a few times. Given a much more abundant clone one base away, this may be a read error. This chain connects TRBV19 to TRBJ1-2; D unclear. The CDR3 contains 14 residues. Germline-derived CDR1 and CDR2 are LNHDA and SQIVND (reference sequence). This chain's CDR3 is CASSMSISNYCYTF. DNA for the CDR3: TGTGCCAGTAGTATGTCCATCTCTAACTATTGCTACACCTTC.

Notes on this clone: Germline is not matched at one junction end, which may reflect a read error. Within the sample, other DNA sequences also encode this same CDR3. This chain uses TRBV5-1 with TRBJ1-3; weak D call: TRBD1 (6 bases). Germline CDR1 is SGHRS and CDR2 is YFSETQ. CDR3 length: 17 residues. In nucleotides, the CDR3 is TGCGCCAGCAGCTTGGAGGGGACACCTAGCTCTGGAAACACCATATATTTC. It specifies CASSLEGTPSSGNTIYF. Looking up the rest from reference TRBV5-1 and TRBJ1-3 gives the full variable domain: KAGVTQTPRYLIKTRGQQVTLSCSPISGHRSVSWYQQTPGQGLQFLFEYFSETQRNKGNFPGRFSGRQFSNSRSEMNVSTLELGDSALYLCASSLEGTPSSGNTIYFGEGSWLTVV.

This clone was seen repeatedly, ten times or more. This rearrangement joins TRBV24-1 to TRBJ2-3; the D gene is possibly TRBD2 (6 bases). CDR3 size: 15 residues. CDR1 KGHDR and CDR2 SFDVKD come from the germline V gene. The V gene lost 0 bases and the J gene lost 4 bases, with 10 bases spanning the gap. The CDR3 region is CATSDLLGGPDTQYF. The CDR3 DNA is TGTGCCACCAGTGATTTGTTGGGGGGACCAGATACGCAGTATTTT.

In this sample, this clone turned up many times. The chain couples TRBV20-1 to TRBJ2-3; D ambiguous. The CDR3 extends over 13 amino acids. V gave up 7 bases and J gave up 4 bases, with 15 bases separating them. CDR1 and CDR2 from the germline V gene are DFQATT and SNEGSKA (reference sequence). CDR3 amino acids: CSVPSGDSDTQYF. The CDR3 nucleotides read TGCAGTGTCCCAAGTGGTGACTCAGATACGCAGTATTTT.

This clone was seen at least ten times. The CDR3 here is CASSELAGQTGANVLTF. CDR3 in DNA: TGTGCCAGCAGTGAATTGGCAGGTCAAACTGGGGCCAACGTCCTGACTTTC. This rearrangement joins TRBV6-1 to TRBJ2-6; no clear D. This CDR3 is 17 amino acids long. Trimming stripped 2 bases from V and 2 bases from J, with 13 bases between. Germline V gives CDR1 MNHNS, CDR2 SASEGT.

The table lists this clone with a few counts. As DNA, the CDR3 is TGTGCCAGCAGCTTGGCGGGTGACAGCCTCTATGGCTACACCTTC. Amino acid sequence: CASSLAGDSLYGYTF. The chain employs TRBV5-6 and TRBJ1-2, with D maybe TRBD1 (5 bases). The CDR3 has 15 residues. Germline V gene sequence: CDR1 SGHDT, CDR2 YYEEEE. The ends were cut back, 0 bases at V and 4 bases at J, with 13 bases in the middle.

This clone came up many times. V gene TRBV15 combines with J gene TRBJ1-5; no clear D gene. Germline CDR1 is LNHNV and CDR2 is YYDKDF (reference sequence). The CDR3 has 16 amino acids. The V end was cut by 0 bases, the J end by 3 bases, with 12 bases between. In DNA, the CDR3 is TGTGCCACCAGCAGAGAGAGGGTTGGGGTCAATCAGCCCCAGCATTTT. Translating gives CATSRERVGVNQPQHF.

There are many counts of this clone. The chain joins TRBV20-1 to TRBJ2-5, with D maybe TRBD2 (6 bases). This CDR3 is 15 amino acids long. Germline loops: CDR1 DFQATT, CDR2 SNEGSKA (reference sequence). Deletions cut 6 bases from V and 5 bases from J, with 22 bases between. The CDR3: CSATPSAGSAETQYF. The CDR3 nucleotides are TGCAGTGCAACCCCTAGCGCGGGGAGTGCGGAGACCCAGTACTTC.